This T cell receptor beta chain emerged from a study of T cells after yellow fever vaccination. Germline lookup yields CDR1 LNHDA and CDR2 SQIVND (reference sequence). The CDR3 spans 13 residues. V was pared by 3 bases and J by 4 bases, with 8 bases between. This clonotype was observed a few times. TCRdb re-called the 5' RACE reads through MiXCR, storing one row per CDR3 protein. Among 250,000 or so distinct CDR3 sequences, 3.6% were seen once, and the ten largest hold roughly a fifth. The sequencing used PBMCs, collected 15 days after the yellow fever booster vaccination. The sequence was obtained from a young man who received the YFV17D yellow fever vaccine. The chain carries TRBV19 and TRBJ2-3, with D uncertain. This CDR3 is CASSIGLADTQYF. The CDR3 bases are TGTGCCAGTAGTATCGGTCTAGCAGATACGCAGTATTTT.